These T cell receptor beta chains were read from a single sample in a study of control samples from healthy donors and cancer patients. Measured with immunoSEQ multiplex PCR; TCRdb has only the in-frame clones, and not every one. The sample gives more than 12,000 clones, roughly 80% of which show up once; roughly 18% is in the top ten. Material: formalin-fixed, paraffin-embedded tissue. The receptors stem from a female donor with lung cancer. The CDR3 runs from the conserved cysteine through the conserved F or W. The order of the fields is clone size, J gene, D gene, V gene, CDR3 DNA, CDR3 protein. A D gene is named only where the DNA matches it firmly. Only some rows state a clone size, as once, few, many or a class for expanded clones.

NA,TRBJ2-1,NA,TRBV5-1,TGCGCCAGCAGCTTGTTTCCAAGGACAGTTCCCTCCTACAATGAGCAGTTCTTC,CASSLFPRTVPSYNEQFF
NA,TRBJ2-7,NA,TRBV2,TGTGCCAGCAGTGTTCTGGACGAGCAGTACTTC,CASSVLDEQYF
few,TRBJ2-3,NA,TRBV11-2,TGTGCCAGCGGTCGTAGCTACACAGATACGCAGTATTTT,CASGRSYTDTQYF
once,TRBJ2-5,NA,TRBV24-1,TGTGCCACCAGTGATTTTGCCGGGAGTCGGGAGACCCAGTACTTC,CATSDFAGSRETQYF
NA,TRBJ2-7,NA,TRBV19,TGTGCCAGTAGTATCATTCTGGACTACGAGCAGTACTTC,CASSIILDYEQYF
NA,TRBJ2-7,NA,TRBV7-2,TGTGCCAGCAGCTTAACTAGCCGGTACGAGCAGTACTTC,CASSLTSRYEQYF
NA,TRBJ2-7,NA,TRBV6-1,TGTGCCAGCAGTGAAGTTGACCAGGGCGGCTACGAGCAGTACTTC,CASSEVDQGGYEQYF
NA,TRBJ2-2,TRBD1,TRBV5-5,TGTGCCAGCAGCCTTGACAGGGGGGCGGCCGGGGAGCTGTTTTTT,CASSLDRGAAGELFF
NA,TRBJ1-1,NA,TRBV12-5,TGTGCTAGTGGCCTGGGACCGAACACTGAAGCTTTCTTT,CASGLGPNTEAFF
NA,TRBJ1-5,NA,TRBV19,TGTGCCAGTAGTATAGTGTACAGGGATCAGCCCCAGCATTTT,CASSIVYRDQPQHF
NA,TRBJ1-4,TRBD1,TRBV5-6,TGTGCCAGCAGCTTGGAAGGGGGCGGTGAAAAACTGTTTTTT,CASSLEGGGEKLFF
once,TRBJ1-5,TRBD1,TRBV28,TGTGCCAGCAGCAGGACAGGGGGCGGACCCCAGCATTTT,CASSRTGGGPQHF
once,TRBJ1-1,NA,TRBV5-4,TGTGCCAGCAGCACCCCGACATTGCCGCCAAAAGCTTTCTTT,CASSTPTLPPKAFF
NA,TRBJ1-4,NA,TRBV27,TGTGCCCAAGGGGGAGAAAAACTGTTTTTT,CAQGGEKLFF
NA,TRBJ2-7,TRBD1,TRBV27,TGTGCCAGCAGTCCACTAGGACAGGGCTACGAGCAGTACTTC,CASSPLGQGYEQYF
NA,TRBJ1-2,NA,TRBV18,TGTGCCAGTTCACCTGGGCAGGAGGGCTATGGCTACACCTTC,CASSPGQEGYGYTF
NA,TRBJ1-2,NA,TRBV3-1/TRBV3-2,TGTGCCAGCAGCCATGCGGGCGGCTACACCTTC,CASSHAGGYTF
few,TRBJ2-5,NA,TRBV7-2,TGTGCCAGCAGCTTGTCGGCTAGCCAAGAGACCCAGTACTTC,CASSLSASQETQYF
few,TRBJ2-3,NA,TRBV12-5,TGTGCTAGTGCCCGTGCTACGCAGTATTTT,CASARATQYF
NA,TRBJ1-2,TRBD1,TRBV7-2,TGTGCCAGCAGCTTAGAGGAGGGGGCTTTTTTTGGCTACACCTTC,CASSLEEGAFFGYTF
NA,TRBJ1-2,NA,TRBV7-2,TGTGCCAGCAGCTTAAGACACGCCGTCACCTTC,CASSLRHAVTF
NA,TRBJ1-3,NA,TRBV19,TGTGCCAGTAGTACCTCTGGAAACACCATATATTTT,CASSTSGNTIYF
NA,TRBJ2-3,TRBD2,TRBV7-2,TGTGCCAGCACCTTAGACGGGAGGTCAGATACGCAGTATTTT,CASTLDGRSDTQYF
NA,TRBJ2-5,TRBD2,TRBV19,TGTGCCAGCGGGACTAGCGTATTCCAAGAGACCCAGTACTTC,CASGTSVFQETQYF
NA,TRBJ2-7,TRBD1,TRBV6-2/TRBV6-3,TGTGCCGGCAGTTTGTCCGGGACAGGGGACGAGCAGTACTTC,CAGSLSGTGDEQYF
NA,TRBJ2-5,NA,TRBV15,TGTGCCACCAGCAGAGATCCTCAGGGTAGCGAGACCCAGTACTTC,CATSRDPQGSETQYF
NA,TRBJ1-2,NA,TRBV28,TGTGCCAGCAGTTTGGACGAACAGGGCCGGGGCTACACCTTC,CASSLDEQGRGYTF
medium-sized,TRBJ2-3,NA,TRBV6-5,TGTGCCAGTGGAACAGATACGCAGTATTTT,CASGTDTQYF
NA,TRBJ2-3,TRBD2,TRBV4-1,TGCGCCAGCAGCCAAGTCGGACTAGCGGTGGAGGCTACGCAGTATTTT,CASSQVGLAVEATQYF
few,TRBJ2-7,NA,TRBV7-2,TGTGCCAGCAGCCCCGAACAGGGTCATGGGCAGTACTTC,CASSPEQGHGQYF
NA,TRBJ1-2,NA,TRBV2,TGTGCCAGCAGGTACAGCGAAAGCTACTATGGCTACACCTTC,CASRYSESYYGYTF
NA,TRBJ1-1,TRBD1,TRBV9,TGTGCCAGCAGCGCCGTACAGGGGGTCACTGAAGCTTTCTTT,CASSAVQGVTEAFF
few,TRBJ1-1,NA,TRBV27,TGTGCCACCCCAGTTGATTGCTGGATGAACACTGAAGCTTTCTTT,CATPVDCWMNTEAFF
NA,TRBJ1-2,NA,TRBV15,TGTGCCACCAGCAGAGCTTGGCAGGGCGGTACTATAGACTATGGCTACACCTTC,CATSRAWQGGTIDYGYTF
NA,TRBJ1-2,TRBD1,TRBV11-2,TGTGCCAGCAGCGCCCGGACAGGGGGCAGGGATGGCTACACCTTC,CASSARTGGRDGYTF
NA,TRBJ1-5,NA,TRBV19,TGTGCCAGTCACGCCAGGGCAAATCAGCCCCAGCATTTT,CASHARANQPQHF
NA,TRBJ2-3,NA,TRBV27,TGTGCCAGCAGTAGGGACCTCGGGGTTGGAAATACGCAGTATTTT,CASSRDLGVGNTQYF
NA,TRBJ2-2,TRBD2,TRBV19,TGTGCCACCTCCTCCGGGACTAGCGGGAAAACCGGGGAGCTGTTTTTT,CATSSGTSGKTGELFF
NA,TRBJ1-1,NA,TRBV7-6,TGTGCCAGCAGCTTAGTCCCAGGGGATGACACTGAAGCTTTCTTT,CASSLVPGDDTEAFF
NA,TRBJ2-7,NA,TRBV2,TGTGCCAGCAGCCGACTAGGGGGCTACGAGCAGTACTTC,CASSRLGGYEQYF
NA,TRBJ2-3,NA,TRBV7-3,TGTGCCAGCAGCTTAAGGTTCCCAGATACGCAGTATTTT,CASSLRFPDTQYF
NA,TRBJ2-5,NA,TRBV3-1/TRBV3-2,TGTGTCAGCAGCCAACCTCTAGAGACCCAGTACTTC,CVSSQPLETQYF
NA,TRBJ2-7,NA,TRBV7-2,TGTGCCAGCAGCTTAGTACAGGGAGGTGCCGAGCAGTACTTC,CASSLVQGGAEQYF
NA,TRBJ2-1,NA,TRBV6-5,TGTGCCAGCAGACATGTACAGGGAGGGAATGAGCAGTTCTTC,CASRHVQGGNEQFF
NA,TRBJ2-7,NA,TRBV6-1,TGTGCCAGCAGTGAAGCGGGGTACGAGCAGTACTTC,CASSEAGYEQYF
NA,TRBJ1-6,TRBD1,TRBV27,TGTGCCAGCAGCCCCGTCGGACAGGGAGACTCACCCCTCCACTTT,CASSPVGQGDSPLHF
NA,TRBJ1-1,NA,TRBV10-3,TGTGCCATCAGGGTGACAGGTGAGAACACTGAAGCTTTCTTT,CAIRVTGENTEAFF
few,TRBJ2-2,NA,TRBV27,TGTGCCAGCAGTTCGAGCTGGGACATCACCGGGGAGCTGTTTTTT,CASSSSWDITGELFF
once,TRBJ2-1,TRBD1,TRBV6-5,TGTGCCAGCAGAGGACAGGGGACCTACAATGAGCAGTTCTTC,CASRGQGTYNEQFF
NA,TRBJ1-2,NA,TRBV7-9,TGTGCCAGCAGCCGTACGGGTTACTATGGCTACACCTTC,CASSRTGYYGYTF
NA,TRBJ2-7,TRBD2,TRBV6-5,TGTGCCAGCAGGGCTAGCGGTGTCTACGAGCAGTACTTC,CASRASGVYEQYF
NA,TRBJ2-5,TRBD2,TRBV11-3,TGTGCCAGCTCCCACTTGCTAGGTGGGACTAGCGGAGACTATCAAGAGACCCAGTACTTC,CASSHLLGGTSGDYQETQYF
NA,TRBJ2-3,NA,TRBV4-2,TGTGCCAGCAGCCAGAGGGAACAGAGCACAGATACGCAGTATTTT,CASSQREQSTDTQYF